The T cell receptor beta chain under discussion was sequenced for a study of blood T cell repertoires in COVID-19. Assay: immunoSEQ multiplex PCR; the TCRdb copy retains only in-frame clones and omits some. The data hold roughly 290,000 clones, with approximately 85% observed a single time. Sequencing was carried out using peripheral blood. This TCR was sampled from a human donor with COVID-19, enrolled during active disease. The donor label of this sample is uncertain.

CDR3 in DNA: TGTGCCTGCCAGAACAGGGGCCCAACAAATTCACCCCTCCACTTT. Its protein product is CACQNRGPTNSPLHF. The rearrangement uses TRBV30 and TRBJ1-6; 7 bases align to TRBD1. V was clipped by 6 bases and J by 7 bases; unmatched bases: 12. The CDR3 contains 15 residues. Germline V gives CDR1 GTSNPN, CDR2 SVGIG (reference sequence). Based on the CDR3 plus reference TRBV30 and TRBJ1-6, the full variable domain is SQTIHQWPATLVQPVGSPLSLECTVEGTSNPNLYWYRQAAGRGLQLLFYSVGIGQISSEVPQNLSASRPQDRQFILSSKKLLLSDSGFYLCACQNRGPTNSPLHFGNGTRLTVT.